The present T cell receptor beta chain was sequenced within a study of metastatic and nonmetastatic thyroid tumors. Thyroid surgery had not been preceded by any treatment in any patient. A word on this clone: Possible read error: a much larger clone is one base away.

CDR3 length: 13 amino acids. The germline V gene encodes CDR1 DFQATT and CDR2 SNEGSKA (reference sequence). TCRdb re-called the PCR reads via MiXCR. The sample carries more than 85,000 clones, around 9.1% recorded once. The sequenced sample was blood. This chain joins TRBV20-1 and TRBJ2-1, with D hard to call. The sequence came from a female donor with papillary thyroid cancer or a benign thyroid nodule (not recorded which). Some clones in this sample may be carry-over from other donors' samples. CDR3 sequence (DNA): TGCAGTGCTAATTTGGCCCTTTACAATGGGCAGTTCTTC. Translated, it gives CSANLALYNGQFF.